This T cell receptor beta chain comes out of a study of identical twins. TCRdb processed the 5' RACE reads anew with MiXCR; each CDR3 protein has one entry. The sample consists of hundreds of thousands of distinct CDR3 sequences, more than 6.5% of them appearing once. The sample holds many counts of this clonotype. Looked up from germline, CDR1 is LGHDT and CDR2 is YNNKEL (reference sequence). Losses at the gene ends were 4 bases for V and 6 bases for J; bases not matched to a gene: 10. The CDR3 sequence is 16 residues long. This sample also appeared in a second study, on yellow fever vaccine responses in identical twins.

Sequences were obtained from memory (CD45RO+) T cells sorted from blood. The rearrangement uses TRBV3-1 and TRBJ2-3; TRBD2 matches at 10 bases. This receptor was obtained from a woman in her late teens or twenties in good health. This CDR3 is CASSPQIAGGGDTQYF. The DNA of the CDR3 is TGTGCCAGCAGCCCCCAGATAGCGGGAGGAGGGGATACGCAGTATTTT.